What follows are 8 T cell receptor beta chains derived from one specimen sequenced in a study of T-cell reconstitution after alpha-beta-depleted transplantation in children. It was with unique molecular identifiers that the TCRbeta library was prepared. One entry per CDR3 protein results from TCRdb running MiXCR on the PCR reads. This sample has 250,000 or so distinct CDR3 sequences, with 24% found just once. The input for sequencing was PBMCs, mostly from graft donor cells, taken 360 days after TCRalphabeta/CD19-depleted stem cell transplant. These receptors were collected from a female patient aged 2-15 years who had a stem cell transplant for congenital amegakaryocytic thrombocytopenia, so the T cells may come from the graft donor.

This clonotype was detected a few times. This rearrangement joins TRBV6-5 to TRBJ2-2, with D hard to call. CDR3 size: 15 residues. The germline V and J ends were trimmed by 1 base and 3 bases, with 9 bases remaining between them. Germline assignment: CDR1 MNHEY and CDR2 SVGAGI. CDR3: CASSYFGRYTGELFF. CDR3 coding DNA: TGTGCCAGCAGTTACTTTGGCAGGTACACCGGGGAGCTGTTTTTT.

The chain joins TRBV6-6 to TRBJ2-7, with TRBD2 matching 9 bases. CDR3 length: 14 amino acids. Germline assignment: CDR1 MNHNY and CDR2 SVGAGI (reference sequence). Losses at the gene ends were 3 bases for V and 6 bases for J; bases not matched to a gene: 6. CDR3 loop: CASSYSGSSGEQYF. The CDR3 DNA reads as TGTGCCAGCAGTTATAGCGGGAGCTCTGGCGAGCAGTACTTC.

The CDR3 loop is CSVETGSSEAFF. The CDR3 coding sequence is TGCAGCGTTGAAACAGGGAGCTCTGAAGCTTTCTTT. The chain joins TRBV29-1 to TRBJ1-1; a weak D match, TRBD1 (6 bases). The germline V gene encodes CDR1 SQVTM and CDR2 ANQGSEA. Between the trimmed V and J ends, which lost 2 bases and 6 bases, there was a span of 10 bases. The CDR3 contains 12 residues. Full variable domain (missing parts from reference TRBV29-1 and TRBJ1-1): SAVISQKPSRDICQRGTSLTIQCQVDSQVTMMFWYRQQPGQSLTLIATANQGSEATYESGFVIDKFPISRPNLTFSTLTVSNMSPEDSSIYLCSVETGSSEAFFGQGTRLTVV.

There are a few counts of this clonotype. The rearrangement joins TRBV2 to TRBJ2-7, with 12 nucleotides matching TRBD1. Germline loops: CDR1 SNHLY, CDR2 FYNNEI. The CDR3 consists of 14 residues. V shed 7 bases, J shed 7 bases, and the junction held 8 bases outside the gene matches. This CDR3 reads CASTLRDRGQEQYF. Here the CDR3 DNA reads TGTGCCAGCACCCTCCGGGACAGGGGGCAGGAGCAGTACTTC.

This chain connects TRBV9 to TRBJ2-2; D gene ambiguous. The CDR3 runs to 12 residues. The V gene lost 7 bases and the J gene lost 4 bases, with 8 bases spanning the gap. Germline-derived CDR1 and CDR2 are SGDLS and YYNGEE. CDR3 loop: CASSTFTGELFF. In DNA form, the CDR3 reads TGTGCCAGCTCGACCTTCACCGGGGAGCTGTTTTTT.

This clonotype was seen ten or more times. The J gene is TRBJ2-5, the V gene TRBV15; TRBD2 aligns across 7 bases. Germline-derived CDR1 and CDR2 are LNHNV and YYDKDF (reference sequence). J lost 3 bases, V lost 4 bases, and 2 bases had no gene match. CDR3 length equals 13 residues. The CDR3: CATSTLAEETQYF. The DNA of the CDR3 is TGTGCCACCAGCACCCTAGCGGAAGAGACCCAGTACTTC.

This clonotype was seen repeatedly, ten times or more. The rearrangement uses TRBV12-3 or TRBV12-4 and TRBJ2-3; D unresolved. CDR3 length equals 15 residues. The ends were cut back, 3 bases at V and 2 bases at J, with 12 bases in the middle. CDR3 bases: TGTGCCAGCAGTTTCATCCGAGGCCTCACAGATACGCAGTATTTT. As protein: CASSFIRGLTDTQYF.

This clonotype has only a few counts. The chain couples TRBV24-1 to TRBJ2-3, with D possibly matching TRBD1 (6 bases). The germline V gene has CDR1 KGHDR and CDR2 SFDVKD. The V and J ends lost 3 bases and 0 bases respectively, with 12 bases between them. The length of the CDR3 is 16 residues. The CDR3 sequence: CATSDKNRDSTDTQYF. CDR3 coding DNA: TGTGCCACCAGTGATAAAAACAGGGATAGCACAGATACGCAGTATTTT.